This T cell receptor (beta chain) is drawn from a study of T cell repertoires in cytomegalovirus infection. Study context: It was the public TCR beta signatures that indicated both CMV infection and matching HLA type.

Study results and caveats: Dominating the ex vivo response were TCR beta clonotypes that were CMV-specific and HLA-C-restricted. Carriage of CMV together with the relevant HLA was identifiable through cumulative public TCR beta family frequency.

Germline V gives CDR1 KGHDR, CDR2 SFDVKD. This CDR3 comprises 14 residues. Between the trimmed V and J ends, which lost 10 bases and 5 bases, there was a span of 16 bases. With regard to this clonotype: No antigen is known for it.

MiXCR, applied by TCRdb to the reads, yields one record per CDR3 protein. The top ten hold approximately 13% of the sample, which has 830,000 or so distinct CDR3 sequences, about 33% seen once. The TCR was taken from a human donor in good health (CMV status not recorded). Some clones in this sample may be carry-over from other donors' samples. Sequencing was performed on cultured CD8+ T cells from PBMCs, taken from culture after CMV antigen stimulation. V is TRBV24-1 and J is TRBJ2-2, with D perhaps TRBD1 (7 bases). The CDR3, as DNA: TGTGCCACGGCCCAGGCAGGGGGGACCGGGGAGCTGTTTTTT. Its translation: CATAQAGGTGELFF.